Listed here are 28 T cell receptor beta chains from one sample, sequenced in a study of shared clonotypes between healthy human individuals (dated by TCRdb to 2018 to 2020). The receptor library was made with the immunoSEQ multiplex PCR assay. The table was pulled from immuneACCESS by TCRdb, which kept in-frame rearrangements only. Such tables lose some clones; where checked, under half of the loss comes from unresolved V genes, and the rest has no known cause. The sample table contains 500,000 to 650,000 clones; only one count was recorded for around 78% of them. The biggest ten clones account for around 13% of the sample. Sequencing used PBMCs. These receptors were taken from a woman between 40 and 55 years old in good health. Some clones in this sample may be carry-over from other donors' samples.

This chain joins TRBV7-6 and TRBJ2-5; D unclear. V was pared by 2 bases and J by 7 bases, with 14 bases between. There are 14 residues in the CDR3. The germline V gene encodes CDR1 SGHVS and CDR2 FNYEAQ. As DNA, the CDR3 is TGTGCCAGCAGCTTAAACAGTCCCGCAAGGACCCAGTACTTC. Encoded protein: CASSLNSPARTQYF.

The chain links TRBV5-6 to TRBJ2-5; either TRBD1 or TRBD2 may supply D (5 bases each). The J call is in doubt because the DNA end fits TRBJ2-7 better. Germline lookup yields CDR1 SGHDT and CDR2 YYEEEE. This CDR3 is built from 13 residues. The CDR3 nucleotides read TGTGCCAGCAGCTGGGACCGCTCCTACGAGCAGTACTTC. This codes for CASSWDRSYEQYF.

CDR3: CATEAGEGGYEQYF. The CDR3 coding sequence is TGTGCCACTGAAGCGGGGGAGGGAGGGTACGAGCAGTACTTC. The V call is TRBV10-3, the J call TRBJ2-7; 8 bases map to TRBD2. CDR3 size: 14 residues. Germline CDR1 and CDR2: ENHRY and SYGVKD. The ends lost 10 bases at V and 4 bases at J; junction bases unmatched: 12.

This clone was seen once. The CDR3 DNA follows: TGTGCCAGCAGCTTGCAGGACACCGGGGAGCTGTTTTTT. It specifies CASSLQDTGELFF. This chain connects TRBV5-6 to TRBJ2-2, with D unclear. The CDR3 runs to 13 residues. Germline V lookup: CDR1 SGHDT, CDR2 YYEEEE. Trimming left V 1 base short and J 3 bases short, with 4 bases between.

The CDR3: CSVDSGVGGTEAFF. Here the CDR3 DNA reads TGCAGCGTTGACTCCGGGGTGGGGGGCACTGAAGCTTTCTTT. This chain links TRBV29-1 with TRBJ1-1, with D possibly being TRBD1 (5 bases). Germline V gene lookup returns CDR1 SQVTM and CDR2 ANQGSEA. Trimming took 3 bases from V and 4 from J, leaving 15 bases between them. The CDR3 extends over 14 amino acids.

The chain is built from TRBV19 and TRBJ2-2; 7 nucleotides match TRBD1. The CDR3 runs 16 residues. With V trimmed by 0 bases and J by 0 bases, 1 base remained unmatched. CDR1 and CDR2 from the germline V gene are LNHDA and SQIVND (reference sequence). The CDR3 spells CASSIDGTANTGELFF. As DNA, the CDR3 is TGTGCCAGTAGTATAGACGGGACAGCGAACACCGGGGAGCTGTTTTTT. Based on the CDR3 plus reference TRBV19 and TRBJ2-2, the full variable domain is DGGITQSPKYLFRKEGQNVTLSCEQNLNHDAMYWYRQDPGQGLRLIYYSQIVNDFQKGDIAEGYSVSREKKESFPLTVTSAQKNPTAFYLCASSIDGTANTGELFFGEGSRLTVL.

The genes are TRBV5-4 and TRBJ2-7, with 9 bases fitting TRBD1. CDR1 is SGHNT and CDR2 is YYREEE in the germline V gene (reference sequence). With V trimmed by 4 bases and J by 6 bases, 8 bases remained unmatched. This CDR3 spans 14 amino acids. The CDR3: CASSSGTGLGEQYF. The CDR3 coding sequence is TGTGCCAGCAGCAGTGGGACAGGGTTGGGCGAGCAGTACTTC.

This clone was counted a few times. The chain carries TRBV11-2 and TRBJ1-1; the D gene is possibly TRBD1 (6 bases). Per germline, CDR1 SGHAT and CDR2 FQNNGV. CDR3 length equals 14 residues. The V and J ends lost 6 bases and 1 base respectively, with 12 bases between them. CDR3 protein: CASSRGRGNTEAFF. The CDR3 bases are TGTGCCAGCAGTCGAGGCAGGGGGAACACTGAAGCTTTCTTT.

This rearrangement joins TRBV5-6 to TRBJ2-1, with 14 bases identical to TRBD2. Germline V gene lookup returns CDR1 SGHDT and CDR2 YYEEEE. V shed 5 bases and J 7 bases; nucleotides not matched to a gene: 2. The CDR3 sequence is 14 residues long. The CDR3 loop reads CASRGLAGDNEQFF. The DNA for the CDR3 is TGTGCCAGCAGGGGACTAGCGGGAGATAATGAGCAGTTCTTC. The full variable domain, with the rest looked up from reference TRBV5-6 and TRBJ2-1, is DAGVTQSPTHLIKTRGQQVTLRCSPKSGHDTVSWYQQALGQGPQFIFQYYEEEERQRGNFPDRFSGHQFPNYSSELNVNALLLGDSALYLCASRGLAGDNEQFFGPGTRLTVL.

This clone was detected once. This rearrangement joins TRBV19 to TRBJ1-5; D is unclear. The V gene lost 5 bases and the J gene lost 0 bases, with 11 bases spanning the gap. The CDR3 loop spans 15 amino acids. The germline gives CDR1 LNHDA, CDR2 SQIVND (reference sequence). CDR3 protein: CASSLVGNSNQPQHF. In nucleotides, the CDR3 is TGTGCCAGTAGTCTGGTAGGGAATAGCAATCAGCCCCAGCATTTT. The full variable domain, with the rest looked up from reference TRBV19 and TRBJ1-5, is DGGITQSPKYLFRKEGQNVTLSCEQNLNHDAMYWYRQDPGQGLRLIYYSQIVNDFQKGDIAEGYSVSREKKESFPLTVTSAQKNPTAFYLCASSLVGNSNQPQHFGDGTRLSIL.

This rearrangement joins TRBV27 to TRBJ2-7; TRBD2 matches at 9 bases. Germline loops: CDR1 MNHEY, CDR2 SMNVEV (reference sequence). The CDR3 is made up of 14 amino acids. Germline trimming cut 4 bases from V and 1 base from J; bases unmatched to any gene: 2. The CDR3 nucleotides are TGTGCCAGCAGTTCTAGCGGGAAGTCCTACGAGCAGTACTTC. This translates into CASSSSGKSYEQYF.

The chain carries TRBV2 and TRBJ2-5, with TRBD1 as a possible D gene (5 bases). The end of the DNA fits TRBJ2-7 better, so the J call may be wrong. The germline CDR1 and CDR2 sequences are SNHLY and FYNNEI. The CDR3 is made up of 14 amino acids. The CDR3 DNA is TGTGCCAGCAGCGCCCAGGGTCCCCCCTACGAGCAGTACTTC. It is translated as CASSAQGPPYEQYF.

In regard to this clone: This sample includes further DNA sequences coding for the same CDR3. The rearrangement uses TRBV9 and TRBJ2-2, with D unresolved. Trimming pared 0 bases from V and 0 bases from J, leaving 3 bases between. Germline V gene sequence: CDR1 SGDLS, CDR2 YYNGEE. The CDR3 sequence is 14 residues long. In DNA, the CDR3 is TGTGCCAGCAGCGTAGCCGCGAACACCGGGGAGCTGTTTTTT. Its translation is CASSVAANTGELFF.

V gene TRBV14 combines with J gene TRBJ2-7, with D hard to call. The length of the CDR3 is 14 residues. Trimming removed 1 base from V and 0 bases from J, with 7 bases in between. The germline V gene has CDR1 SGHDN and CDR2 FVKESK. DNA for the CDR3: TGTGCCAGCAGCCAAGTCGGCCTCTCCTACGAGCAGTACTTC. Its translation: CASSQVGLSYEQYF. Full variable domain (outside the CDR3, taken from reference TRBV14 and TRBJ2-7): EAGVTQFPSHSVIEKGQTVTLRCDPISGHDNLYWYRRVMGKEIKFLLHFVKESKQDESGMPNNRFLAERTGGTYSTLKVQPAELEDSGVYFCASSQVGLSYEQYFGPGTRLTVT.

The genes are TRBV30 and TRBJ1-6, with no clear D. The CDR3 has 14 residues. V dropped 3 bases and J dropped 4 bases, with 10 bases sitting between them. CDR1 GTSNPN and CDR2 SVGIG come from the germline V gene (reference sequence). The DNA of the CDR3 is TGTGCCTGGAGAATCAGTATTTATAATTCACCCCTCCACTTT. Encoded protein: CAWRISIYNSPLHF.

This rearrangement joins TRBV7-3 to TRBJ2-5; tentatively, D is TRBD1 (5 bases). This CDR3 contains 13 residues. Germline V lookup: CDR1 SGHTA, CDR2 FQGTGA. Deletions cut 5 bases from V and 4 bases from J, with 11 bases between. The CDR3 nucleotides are TGTGCCAGCAGCAAAGGGGCCCGAGAGACCCAGTACTTC. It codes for CASSKGARETQYF.

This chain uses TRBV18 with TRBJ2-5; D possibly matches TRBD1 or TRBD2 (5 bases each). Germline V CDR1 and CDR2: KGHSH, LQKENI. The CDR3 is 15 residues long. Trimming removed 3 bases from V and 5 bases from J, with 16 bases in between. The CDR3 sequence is CASSPPTEGPETQYF. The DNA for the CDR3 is TGTGCCAGCTCACCTCCGACAGAGGGTCCGGAGACCCAGTACTTC.

The CDR3, as DNA: TGTGCCAGTAGTAAGAACAGGGGATCGGGGGAAAAACTGTTTTTT. It encodes CASSKNRGSGEKLFF. The J gene is TRBJ1-4, the V gene TRBV19; 7 nucleotides align to TRBD1. The CDR3 spans 15 residues. V lost 4 bases, J lost 8 bases, and 10 bases stayed unmatched. CDR1 LNHDA and CDR2 SQIVND come from the germline V gene (reference sequence).

Written as DNA, the CDR3 is TGTGCCAGCAGCTTAGAGGGGGTAGGGGTAAGGAGGCAGTACTTC. Its translation: CASSLEGVGVRRQYF. V and J are TRBV11-2 and TRBJ2-7, with D possibly being TRBD1 or TRBD2 (5 bases each). Looked up from germline, CDR1 is SGHAT and CDR2 is FQNNGV. Trimming took 0 bases from V and 9 from J, leaving 18 bases between them. The CDR3 sequence is 15 residues long.

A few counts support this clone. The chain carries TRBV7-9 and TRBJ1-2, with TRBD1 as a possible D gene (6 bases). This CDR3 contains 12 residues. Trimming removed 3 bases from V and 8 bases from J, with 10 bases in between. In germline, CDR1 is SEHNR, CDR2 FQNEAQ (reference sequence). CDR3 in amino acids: CASSLTGGGYTF. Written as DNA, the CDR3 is TGTGCCAGCAGCTTGACAGGCGGGGGCTACACCTTC.

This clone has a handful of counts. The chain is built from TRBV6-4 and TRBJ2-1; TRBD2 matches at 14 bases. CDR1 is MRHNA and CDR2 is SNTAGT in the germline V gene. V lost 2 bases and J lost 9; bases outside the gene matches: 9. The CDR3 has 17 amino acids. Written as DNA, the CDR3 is TGTGCCAGCAGTGACGCTCCGGGACTAGCGGGAGTGAGTGAGCAGTTCTTC. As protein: CASSDAPGLAGVSEQFF.

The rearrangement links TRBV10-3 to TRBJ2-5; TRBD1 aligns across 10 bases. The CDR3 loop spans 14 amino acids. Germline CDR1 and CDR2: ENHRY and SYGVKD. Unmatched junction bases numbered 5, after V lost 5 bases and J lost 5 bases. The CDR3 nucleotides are TGTGCCATCAGTTCGGGACAGGGGTCTGAGACCCAGTACTTC. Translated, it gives CAISSGQGSETQYF.

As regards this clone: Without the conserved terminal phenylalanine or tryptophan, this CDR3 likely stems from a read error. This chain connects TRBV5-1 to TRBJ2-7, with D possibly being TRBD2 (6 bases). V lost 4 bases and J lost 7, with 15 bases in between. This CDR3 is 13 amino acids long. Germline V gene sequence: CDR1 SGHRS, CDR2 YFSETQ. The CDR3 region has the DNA TGCGCCAGCAGCCCAGACCCCGGGGGTGAGCAGTACTTA. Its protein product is CASSPDPGGEQYL.

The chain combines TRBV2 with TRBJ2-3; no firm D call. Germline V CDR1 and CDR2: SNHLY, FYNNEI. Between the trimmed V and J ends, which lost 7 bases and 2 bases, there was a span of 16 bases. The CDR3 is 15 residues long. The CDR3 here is CASKISSQDTDTQYF. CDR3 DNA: TGTGCCAGCAAAATTTCTAGTCAAGACACAGATACGCAGTATTTT. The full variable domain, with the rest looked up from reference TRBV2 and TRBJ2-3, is EPEVTQTPSHQVTQMGQEVILRCVPISNHLYFYWYRQILGQKVEFLVSFYNNEISEKSEIFDDQFSVERPDGSNFTLKIRSTKLEDSAMYFCASKISSQDTDTQYFGPGTRLTVL.

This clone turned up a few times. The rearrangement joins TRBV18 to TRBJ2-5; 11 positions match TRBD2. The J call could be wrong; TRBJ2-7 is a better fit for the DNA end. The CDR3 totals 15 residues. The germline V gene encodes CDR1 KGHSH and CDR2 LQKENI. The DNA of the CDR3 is TGTGCCAGCTCACAAACTAGCGGGAGCATCGACGAGCAGTACTTC. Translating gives CASSQTSGSIDEQYF.

CDR3 loop: CASLPGQSTYEQYF. The CDR3 coding sequence is TGTGCCAGTTTACCGGGACAGTCGACCTACGAGCAGTACTTC. The chain carries TRBV2 and TRBJ2-7, with TRBD1 matching 7 bases. Looked up from germline, CDR1 is SNHLY and CDR2 is FYNNEI. The ends lost 9 bases at V and 2 bases at J; junction bases unmatched: 10. The CDR3 has 14 amino acids.

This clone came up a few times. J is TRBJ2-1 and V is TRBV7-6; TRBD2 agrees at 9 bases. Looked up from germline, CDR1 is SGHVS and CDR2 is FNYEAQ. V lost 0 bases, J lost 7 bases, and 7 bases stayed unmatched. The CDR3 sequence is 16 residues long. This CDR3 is CASSLALTSGLNEQFF. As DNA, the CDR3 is TGTGCCAGCAGCTTAGCTTTGACTAGCGGATTAAATGAGCAGTTCTTC.

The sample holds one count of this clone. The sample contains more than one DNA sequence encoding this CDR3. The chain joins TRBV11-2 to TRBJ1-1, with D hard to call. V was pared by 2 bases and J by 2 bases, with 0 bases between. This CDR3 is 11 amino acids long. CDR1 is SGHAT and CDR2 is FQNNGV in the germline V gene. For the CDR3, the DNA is TGTGCCAGCAGCTTAAACACTGAAGCTTTCTTT. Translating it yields CASSLNTEAFF.